This T cell receptor beta chain is drawn from a study of blood T cell repertoires in COVID-19 (dated by TCRdb to 2019 to 2021). As for the study more broadly: Samples covering the acute and convalescent phases of COVID-19 were provided by collaborators in the United States, Italy and Spain. The prospective study material was composed of cDNA or gDNA derived from T cells, B-cell-depleted T cells, or PBMCs. Deeply sampled blood TCRbeta repertoires from subjects exposed to, actively infected with, or recovered from COVID-19 were included in the dataset. A freely available public database, intended as a resource for researchers studying the immune response to SARS-CoV-2, is where the repertoires were released. Samples came from the ongoing ImmuneRACE study (first 160 participants) plus 1,254 subjects from 6 global collaborators. Sample metadata almost always included a de-identified subject ID, COVID-19 status, age in years and sex. HLA class I and class II types, where available, came from metadata supplied by the sample provider rather than from assay-based typing. The study at large found these results: Clinical and demographic metadata were provided uncurated, with the amount varying by source and participant.

TCRbeta CDR3 regions were amplified from genomic DNA by means of the immunoSEQ Assay, a bias-controlled multiplex PCR. The original methods were these. Nucleated cell counts per sample were estimated from amplification of reference gene primers within the assay. To quantify the absolute abundance of each unique TCRbeta CDR3 rearrangement, sequence reads were collapsed and filtered. For each sample, productive Simpson clonality was calculated as the square root of Simpson's diversity index over productive rearrangements. TCRdb obtained this table from immuneACCESS and retained in-frame rearrangements with V and J assigned. These tables miss some clones; where compared with another copy, unresolved V genes account for less than half of the shortfall, and the remainder is unexplained. That table supplies the V and J calls and clone size; D and trimming were determined from the DNA. Present in this sample are about 80,000 clones, around 88% of which were seen just once. The ten largest clonotypes hold approximately 39% of the sample.

Whole blood was collected in K2EDTA tubes by collaborating institutions according to the institutions' own protocols. Collaborator samples were shipped for TCRbeta analysis as frozen whole blood, isolated PBMCs, or DNA extracted from either sample type. Regarding this clone: What antigen it recognizes has not been identified. No quality values exist for individual bases; no much larger clone is one base distant.

V gives up 0 bases and J gives up 6 bases, and the segment between their germline ends measures 18 bases. CDR1 and CDR2 were assigned from the germline V gene (reference sequence) as SGHKS and YYEKEE. The CDR3 goes from the cysteine to the phenylalanine over 16 residues. Only the CDR3 DNA is retained, 48 bases long and in frame from the first base. The TCR was taken from a man older than 75 with active or convalescent COVID-19. Sequencing was done on a sample of peripheral blood. The V and J segments used are TRBV5-5 and TRBJ1-2; the D segment cannot be called with confidence. The sequence in DNA is TGTGCCAGCAGCTTGGAGGGAGCCCGGGTAGGAAATGGCTACACCTTC. It specifies CASSLEGARVGNGYTF.